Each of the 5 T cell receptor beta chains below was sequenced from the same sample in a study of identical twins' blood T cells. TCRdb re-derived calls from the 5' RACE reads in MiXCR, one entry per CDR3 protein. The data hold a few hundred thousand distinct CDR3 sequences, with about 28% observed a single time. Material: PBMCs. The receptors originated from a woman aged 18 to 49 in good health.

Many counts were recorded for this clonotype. As DNA, the CDR3 is TGCGCCAGCAGCTTGTCCACGGGGCTCTACGAGCAGTACTTC. As protein: CASSLSTGLYEQYF. J is TRBJ2-7 and V is TRBV5-1; TRBD1 or TRBD2 may be the D gene (5 bases each). Germline V lookup: CDR1 SGHRS, CDR2 YFSETQ. Trimming took 1 base from V and 3 from J, leaving 11 bases between them. This CDR3 has 14 residues.

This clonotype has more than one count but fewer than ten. Here the CDR3 DNA reads TGCGCCAGCAGCTTAAGTGGGGCGAAAGAGACCCAGTACTTC. Amino acid sequence: CASSLSGAKETQYF. The gene calls are TRBV5-1 and TRBJ2-5; D possibly corresponds to TRBD1 (5 bases). CDR1 and CDR2 from the germline V gene are SGHRS and YFSETQ. There are 14 residues in the CDR3. The V and J ends lost 2 bases and 3 bases respectively, with 11 bases between them.

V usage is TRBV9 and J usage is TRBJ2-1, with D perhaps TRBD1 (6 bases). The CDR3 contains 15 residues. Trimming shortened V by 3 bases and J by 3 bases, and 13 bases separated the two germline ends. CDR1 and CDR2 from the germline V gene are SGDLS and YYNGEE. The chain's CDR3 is CASSADSVLYNEQFF. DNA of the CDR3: TGTGCCAGCAGCGCGGACAGTGTTCTCTACAATGAGCAGTTCTTC.

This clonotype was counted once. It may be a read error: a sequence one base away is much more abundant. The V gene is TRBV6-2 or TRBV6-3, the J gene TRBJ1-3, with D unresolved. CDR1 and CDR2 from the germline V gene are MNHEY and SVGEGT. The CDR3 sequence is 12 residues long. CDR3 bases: TGTACCAGCAGCAGTTGGGGAAACACCATATATTTT. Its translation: CTSSSWGNTIYF.

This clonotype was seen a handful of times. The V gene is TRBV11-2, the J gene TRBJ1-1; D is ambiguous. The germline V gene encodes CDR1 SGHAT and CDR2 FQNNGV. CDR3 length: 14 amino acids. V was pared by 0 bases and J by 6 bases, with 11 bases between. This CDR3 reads CASSLDGVYAEAFF. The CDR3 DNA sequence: TGTGCCAGCAGCTTAGACGGGGTTTACGCTGAAGCTTTCTTT.